The clone carrying this T cell receptor (beta chain) was observed at least ten times. Its matching antigen is unknown. This specimen belongs to a study of molecular identifiers for immune sequencing clone quantification. General study points: Highly expanded clone sizes could end up underestimated if a barcode were shared by identical TCR molecules.

TCRdb reanalysed the PCR reads using MiXCR and keeps one entry per CDR3 protein. The repertoire holds around 86,000 distinct CDR3 sequences, with roughly 19% as singletons. The V gene lost 2 bases and the J gene lost 2 bases, with 15 bases spanning the gap. This CDR3 contains 16 residues. Germline lookup yields CDR1 SEHNR and CDR2 FQNEAQ (reference sequence). Libraries of naive CD8 T cells were made from roughly 20,000 to 1,000,000 sorted cells. They used 10%, 30% or 50% RNA. This clonotype originated in a human donor in good health. Some libraries in this study had Jurkat cell RNA spiked in. The sequenced sample was naive CD8+ T cells from blood, with Jurkat cell RNA spiked in. Subset here: FACS-sorted CD8+CD4-CCR7+CD45RA+ naive T cells. This chain uses TRBV7-9 with TRBJ2-5, with D uncertain. The CDR3 is CASSLSLSSRQETQYF. DNA for the CDR3: TGTGCCAGCAGCTTATCTTTAAGTTCGAGGCAAGAGACCCAGTACTTC.